These 20 T cell receptor beta chains were sequenced from one sample in a study of blood T cell repertoires in COVID-19. Measured with immunoSEQ multiplex PCR; TCRdb has only the in-frame clones, and not every one. There are about 210,000 clones in the sample; approximately 86% occur only once, and roughly 3% lies in the top ten. The sequencing input was peripheral blood. The receptors derive from a man aged 55 to 69 with acute or convalescent COVID-19.

This clone was counted once. The V and J genes are TRBV7-9 and TRBJ1-2; D is undetermined. The CDR3 runs 15 residues. Trimming took 8 bases from V and 2 from J, leaving 18 bases between them. Germline loops: CDR1 SEHNR, CDR2 FQNEAQ (reference sequence). The chain's CDR3 is CASHDSPTENYGYTF. Here the CDR3 DNA reads TGTGCCAGCCATGATTCGCCCACCGAGAACTATGGCTACACCTTC.

This chain joins TRBV3-1 (or the pseudogene TRBV3-2) and TRBJ1-2; D might be TRBD1 (6 bases). CDR3 length: 15 amino acids. V was trimmed by 1 base and J by 0 bases, leaving 9 bases between them. Germline V lookup: CDR1 LGHDT, CDR2 YNNKEL (reference sequence). In DNA, the CDR3 is TGTGCCAGCAGCCAAGTGGACAGAACTAACTATGGCTACACCTTC. Translated: CASSQVDRTNYGYTF.

The V call is TRBV6-6, the J call TRBJ1-1; 9 bases agree with TRBD1. The CDR3 covers 14 residues. CDR1 and CDR2 (germline): MNHNY, SVGAGI (reference sequence). Trimming cost V 5 bases and J 4 bases; bases outside gene matches: 5. The chain's CDR3 is CASSGLTGGTEAFF. The CDR3 DNA reads as TGTGCCAGCAGTGGGTTGACAGGGGGCACTGAAGCTTTCTTT.

This chain links TRBV2 with TRBJ2-7, with 13 nucleotides matching TRBD2. The CDR3 spans 15 residues. Per germline, CDR1 SNHLY and CDR2 FYNNEI. The trim removed 7 bases at V and 2 bases at J, leaving 5 bases unmatched. The CDR3 protein is CASTEGLAGPYEQYF. The CDR3 DNA follows: TGTGCCAGCACCGAGGGACTAGCGGGACCCTACGAGCAGTACTTC. The full variable domain, in which reference TRBV2 and TRBJ2-7 provide the parts outside the CDR3, is EPEVTQTPSHQVTQMGQEVILRCVPISNHLYFYWYRQILGQKVEFLVSFYNNEISEKSEIFDDQFSVERPDGSNFTLKIRSTKLEDSAMYFCASTEGLAGPYEQYFGPGTRLTVT.

V gene TRBV28 combines with J gene TRBJ1-5, with 7 bases matching TRBD1. This CDR3 spans 14 amino acids. J lost 16 bases, V lost 1 base, and 13 bases had no gene match. Germline values: CDR1 MDHEN, CDR2 SYDVKM. The CDR3, as DNA: TGTGCCAGCAGTTTATTAGGTCCTCGGGGACAGAGACATTTT. This codes for CASSLLGPRGQRHF.

For this clone: The junction does not match germline at one end; this may be a read error. The chain carries TRBV9 and TRBJ2-5; 10 bases agree with TRBD2. Germline CDR1 reads SGDLS; CDR2 reads YYNGEE. The CDR3 is made up of 16 amino acids. The CDR3 loop is CASSSRGLANQETQYF. CDR3 bases: TGTGCCAGCAGCTCCCGGGGACTAGCGAACCAGGAGACCCAGTACTTC.

V is TRBV12-3 or TRBV12-4 and J is TRBJ2-5; TRBD1 is a possible D gene (5 bases). The length of the CDR3 is 13 residues. V lost 3 bases to trimming and J lost 0 bases, with 5 bases between them. The CDR3 sequence is CASSLGHQETQYF. The CDR3 nucleotides read TGTGCCAGCAGTTTGGGGCACCAAGAGACCCAGTACTTC.

The V call is TRBV11-1, the J call TRBJ2-1; the match to TRBD2 covers 13 bases. The CDR3 totals 16 residues. Germline V lookup: CDR1 SGHAT, CDR2 FQDESV (reference sequence). Germline trimming cut 5 bases from V and 2 bases from J; bases unmatched to any gene: 3. DNA for the CDR3: TGTGCCAGCAGCCGCGGGACTAGCGGGGCCTACAATGAGCAGTTCTTC. The encoded protein is CASSRGTSGAYNEQFF.

The chain joins TRBV9 to TRBJ1-4, with D perhaps TRBD1 (6 bases). The germline V gene has CDR1 SGDLS and CDR2 YYNGEE. Trimming removed 0 bases at V and 4 bases at J, with 7 bases between. The CDR3 is made up of 14 amino acids. CDR3 loop: CASSVVGGNEKLFF. In DNA form, the CDR3 reads TGTGCCAGCAGCGTAGTAGGGGGTAATGAAAAACTGTTTTTT.

This chain joins TRBV10-3 and TRBJ2-7, with 7 positions matching TRBD1. Germline CDR1 ENHRY, CDR2 SYGVKD. J gave up 6 bases and V 6 bases, and 11 bases lay outside the gene matches. The CDR3 is 14 residues long. This CDR3 is CAISPTGTEGEQYF. The CDR3 bases are TGTGCCATCAGCCCGACAGGGACCGAGGGCGAGCAGTACTTC.

The V gene is TRBV28, the J gene TRBJ2-1, with D maybe TRBD1 (5 bases). The CDR3 is made up of 12 amino acids. Germline-derived CDR1 and CDR2 are MDHEN and SYDVKM. V was shortened by 5 bases and J by 9 bases, with 11 bases between the two germline ends. The CDR3 DNA follows: TGTGCCAGCAGTCCTCGACAGCTTGAGCAGTTCTTC. It yields the protein CASSPRQLEQFF.

Of note for this clone: A read error may account for a junction end that differs from germline. This CDR3 is CASSVDRNSNQPQHF. CDR3 nucleotide sequence: TGTGCCAGTAGTGTAGACAGAAATAGCAATCAGCCCCAGCATTTT. This chain connects TRBV19 to TRBJ1-5; D may be TRBD1 (5 bases). Germline CDR1 LNHDA, CDR2 SQIVND (reference sequence). This CDR3 region has 15 residues.

The chain employs TRBV5-1 and TRBJ1-2; 7 bases align to TRBD1. This CDR3 region has 16 residues. V gave up 3 bases and J gave up 0 bases; unmatched junction bases: 8. The V gene's germline CDR1 is SGHRS and CDR2 YFSETQ. DNA for the CDR3: TGCGCCAGCAGCTCCGGACAGGCCCAATCTAACTATGGCTACACCTTC. Its translation is CASSSGQAQSNYGYTF.

The CDR3 reads CASSVERGASEQYF. The DNA for the CDR3 is TGTGCCAGCAGCGTAGAGCGGGGGGCGAGCGAGCAGTACTTC. This rearrangement joins TRBV9 to TRBJ2-7; 9 nucleotides line up with TRBD2. The germline V gene has CDR1 SGDLS and CDR2 YYNGEE. The CDR3 consists of 14 residues. Trimming took 0 bases from V and 6 from J; bases not matched to a gene: 4.

The gene calls are TRBV6-5 and TRBJ1-1; possibly TRBD1 for D (5 bases). The V end lost 2 bases, the J end lost 1 base, and 11 bases lay between the germline ends. CDR3 length: 15 amino acids. Germline CDR1 MNHEY, CDR2 SVGAGI. CDR3 amino acids: CASSYSPGWNTEAFF. CDR3 bases: TGTGCCAGCAGTTACAGTCCAGGGTGGAACACTGAAGCTTTCTTT.

The chain recombines TRBV11-2 with TRBJ1-2; D perhaps matches TRBD1 (6 bases). Per germline, CDR1 SGHAT and CDR2 FQNNGV. The V end lost 4 bases, the J end lost 8 bases, and 17 bases lay between the germline ends. This CDR3 has 14 residues. CDR3 sequence: CASSSRQDRGGYTF. The CDR3 DNA is TGTGCCAGCAGCTCCCGACAGGACAGAGGAGGCTACACCTTC.

With respect to this clone: One end of the junction varies from germline; a read error may be responsible. The J gene is TRBJ1-1, the V gene TRBV6-5; weak D call: TRBD1 (5 bases). This CDR3 contains 10 residues. Germline values: CDR1 MNHEY, CDR2 SVGAGI. This CDR3 is CASSYTQGLF. CDR3 sequence (DNA): TGTGCCAGCAGTTACACCCAGGGACTATTT.

The V gene is TRBV7-9, the J gene TRBJ2-2; TRBD2 might be the D (6 bases). V was clipped by 5 bases and J by 5 bases, with 12 bases between them. CDR3 length equals 14 residues. The germline V gene encodes CDR1 SEHNR and CDR2 FQNEAQ (reference sequence). The CDR3 sequence is CASSPGDRTGELFF. CDR3 bases: TGTGCCAGCAGCCCGGGGGATAGAACCGGGGAGCTGTTTTTT.

CDR3 nucleotides: TGTGCCAGCTCACTCCGGGACAGGGTTTCCTACGAGCAGTACTTC. It encodes CASSLRDRVSYEQYF. The V and J genes are TRBV18 and TRBJ2-7, with TRBD1 identical over 9 bases. From germline, CDR1 is KGHSH and CDR2 LQKENI. Trimming took 4 bases from V and 1 from J; bases not matched to a gene: 5. This CDR3 has 15 residues.

As DNA, the CDR3 is TGTGCCAGCAGCGCGGGGTCGGGGGTAACTAATGAAAAACTGTTTTTT. The encoded protein is CASSAGSGVTNEKLFF. The chain recombines TRBV9 with TRBJ1-4; the D gene is possibly TRBD1 (5 bases). V lost 3 bases, J lost 1 base, and 13 bases lay in between. The CDR3 is 16 residues long. Germline V lookup: CDR1 SGDLS, CDR2 YYNGEE.